These 27 T cell receptor beta chains came from one sample sequenced in a study of sequential checkpoint blockade in melanoma. Repertoires were generated with immunoSEQ multiplex PCR, while TCRdb's copy carries only in-frame clones and drops some. The top ten hold under 4.5% of the sample, which has several thousand clones, 20% to 25% seen once. Treatment described: randomized to nivolumab then ipilimumab (arm A) or the reverse (arm B). The sequencing here drew on tumor tissue (inferred from file names), taken from a patient given nivolumab and ipilimumab in sequence. Source of these receptors: a human donor with melanoma.

V is TRBV6-8 and J is TRBJ2-5; 7 nucleotides align to TRBD2. From germline, CDR1 is MNHGY and CDR2 SAAAGT. This CDR3 spans 14 amino acids. Trimming removed 10 bases from V and 5 bases from J; junction bases left unmatched: 13. This CDR3 reads CAIRSSGANETQYF. The DNA of the CDR3 is TGTGCCATCAGGTCCAGCGGGGCGAACGAGACCCAGTACTTC.

By frequency in the sample, this clone is medium-sized (0.01 to 0.1%). This rearrangement joins TRBV11-3 to TRBJ1-3; D may be TRBD1 (5 bases). The length of the CDR3 is 14 residues. Deletions cut 5 bases from V and 3 bases from J, with 11 bases between. The germline V gene encodes CDR1 SGHNT and CDR2 YENEEA. This CDR3 is CASSPPGLGNTIYF. DNA for the CDR3: TGTGCCAGCAGCCCCCCAGGGCTTGGAAACACCATATATTTT. The complete variable domain, with remaining parts taken from reference TRBV11-3 and TRBJ1-3, reads EAGVVQSPRYKIIEKKQPVAFWCNPISGHNTLYWYLQNLGQGPELLIRYENEEAVDDSQLPKDRFSAERLKGVDSTLKIQPAELGDSAVYLCASSPPGLGNTIYFGEGSWLTVV.

This clone was recorded a few times. The chain is built from TRBV28 and TRBJ1-1; unclear D gene. The CDR3 extends over 13 amino acids. From germline, CDR1 is MDHEN and CDR2 SYDVKM. The V end was cut by 8 bases, the J end by 1 base, with 11 bases between. The CDR3 DNA is TGTGCCAGCGAAACGGGCAGGAACACTGAAGCTTTCTTT. As protein: CASETGRNTEAFF.

The V call is TRBV19, the J call TRBJ2-7; D perhaps matches TRBD1 (5 bases). Trimming took off 0 bases at V and 2 bases at J, with 8 bases between the two ends. The CDR3 has 14 residues. The germline CDR1 and CDR2 sequences are LNHDA and SQIVND (reference sequence). In nucleotides, the CDR3 is TGTGCCAGTAGTATAGAGCGACAGACCTACGAGCAGTACTTC. This sequence encodes CASSIERQTYEQYF.

This rearrangement joins TRBV19 to TRBJ1-4, with 11 bases matching TRBD1. Per the germline V gene, CDR1 is LNHDA and CDR2 is SQIVND (reference sequence). The CDR3 is 18 amino acids. J gave up 2 bases and V 6 bases, and 11 bases lay outside the gene matches. This CDR3 reads CASRPGTGGPVTNEKLFF. The CDR3 nucleotides read TGTGCCAGTAGGCCCGGGACAGGGGGACCGGTCACTAATGAAAAACTGTTTTTT.

In its sample, this clone is medium-sized. This sequence joins TRBV11-3 and TRBJ2-1, with 9 bases aligning to TRBD2. This CDR3 comprises 16 residues. With 5 bases clipped from V and 5 bases from J, the junction kept 10 bases outside the gene matches. Per germline, CDR1 SGHNT and CDR2 YENEEA. The CDR3 here is CASSQILAGAHNEQFF. The CDR3 DNA reads TGTGCCAGCAGCCAGATTTTAGCGGGGGCCCACAATGAGCAGTTCTTC.

Many counts were recorded for this clone. The rearrangement joins TRBV11-3 to TRBJ1-2; a possible D gene is TRBD1 (6 bases). V was pared by 3 bases and J by 7 bases, with 15 bases between. The CDR3 has 14 amino acids. Germline assignment: CDR1 SGHNT and CDR2 YENEEA. In nucleotides, the CDR3 is TGTGCCAGCAGCTTTTCGGGGGCAGCTCGTGGCTACACCTTC. This translates into CASSFSGAARGYTF. The full variable domain, with the rest looked up from reference TRBV11-3 and TRBJ1-2, is EAGVVQSPRYKIIEKKQPVAFWCNPISGHNTLYWYLQNLGQGPELLIRYENEEAVDDSQLPKDRFSAERLKGVDSTLKIQPAELGDSAVYLCASSFSGAARGYTFGSGTRLTVV.

By share, this clone counts as medium-sized. The rearrangement uses TRBV9 and TRBJ2-1, with 8 bases that match TRBD1. The CDR3 consists of 15 residues. Unmatched junction bases numbered 10, after V lost 3 bases and J lost 8 bases. Germline V gene lookup returns CDR1 SGDLS and CDR2 YYNGEE. As DNA, the CDR3 is TGTGCCAGCAGCGGACAGGGGATCTCCTTGGATGAGCAGTTCTTC. Protein sequence: CASSGQGISLDEQFF.

This clone was found a few times. The V and J genes are TRBV6-8 and TRBJ1-1; no firm D call. From germline, CDR1 is MNHGY and CDR2 SAAAGT. The germline V and J ends were trimmed by 5 bases and 1 base, with 11 bases remaining between them. The CDR3 consists of 14 residues. This CDR3 is CASSPRMGNTEAFF. The DNA of the CDR3 is TGTGCCAGCAGTCCCAGGATGGGGAACACTGAAGCTTTCTTT.

By proportion, this clone is medium-sized. This chain links TRBV11-3 with TRBJ1-3; no clear D. The V gene's germline CDR1 is SGHNT and CDR2 YENEEA. V was trimmed by 3 bases and J by 7 bases, leaving 19 bases between them. The CDR3 runs 16 residues. In DNA form, the CDR3 reads TGTGCCAGCAGCTTGTTAGGCCCGAATGGTGGGAACACCATATATTTT. Protein product: CASSLLGPNGGNTIYF.

Many counts were recorded for this clone. The chain combines TRBV11-3 with TRBJ1-4; D is unclear. Germline-derived CDR1 and CDR2 are SGHNT and YENEEA. There are 14 residues in the CDR3. Trimming stripped 5 bases from V and 8 bases from J, with 15 bases between. The CDR3, as DNA: TGTGCCAGCAGCCATAGGAACACGAGCGAAAAACTGTTTTTT. This gives the protein CASSHRNTSEKLFF.

The rearrangement links TRBV9 to TRBJ2-5; 8 nucleotides agree with TRBD2. CDR1 is SGDLS, CDR2 YYNGEE, per germline. Trimming took 5 bases from V and 3 from J; bases not matched to a gene: 0. This CDR3 has 12 residues. CDR3 in DNA: TGTGCCAGCAGGACTAGCGAAGAGACCCAGTACTTC. Amino acid sequence: CASRTSEETQYF.

This clone is a singleton in its sample. The rearrangement links TRBV5-1 to TRBJ2-3; TRBD2 aligns across 11 bases. CDR1 and CDR2 (germline): SGHRS, YFSETQ. V shed 0 bases and J 5 bases; nucleotides not matched to a gene: 5. The CDR3 has 16 amino acids. The CDR3 bases are TGCGCCAGCAGCTTGGATAGCGGGGGGGCGAGAGATACGCAGTATTTT. Amino acids: CASSLDSGGARDTQYF.

This chain uses TRBV9 with TRBJ2-7; TRBD1 is a possible D gene (5 bases). The germline V and J ends were trimmed by 0 bases and 3 bases, with 13 bases remaining between them. The CDR3 sequence is 15 residues long. Germline CDR1 is SGDLS and CDR2 is YYNGEE. CDR3 in amino acids: CASSVGAGKLYEQYF. In DNA form, the CDR3 reads TGTGCCAGCAGCGTAGGGGCAGGGAAACTCTACGAGCAGTACTTC.

This clone is medium-sized in the sample. The chain links TRBV6-8 to TRBJ1-6; D gene uncertain. The V gene's germline CDR1 is MNHGY and CDR2 SAAAGT. The CDR3 runs to 14 residues. Trimming removed 2 bases from V and 7 bases from J, with 9 bases in between. The CDR3 DNA reads as TGTGCCAGCAGTTACGGCTCACCAAATTCACCCCTCCACTTT. This gives the protein CASSYGSPNSPLHF.

The chain recombines TRBV28 with TRBJ1-1; TRBD1 matches at 8 bases. CDR1 and CDR2 from the germline V gene are MDHEN and SYDVKM. CDR3 size: 13 residues. V lost 11 bases to trimming and J lost 0 bases; unmatched junction nucleotides: 5. CDR3 sequence (DNA): TGTGCCCACAGGGGGTTCATGAACACTGAAGCTTTCTTT. Its protein product is CAHRGFMNTEAFF.

This clone occurred a few times. This chain links TRBV10-3 with TRBJ1-3, with a tentative D call TRBD1 (6 bases). CDR3 length: 18 residues. The V gene's germline CDR1 is ENHRY and CDR2 SYGVKD. The ends were cut back, 2 bases at V and 5 bases at J, with 22 bases in the middle. The CDR3 nucleotides read TGTGCCATCAGTGAGCACATTCGGACAGACCAACGTAGAAACACCATATATTTT. Translation: CAISEHIRTDQRRNTIYF.

This clone came up a few times. The chain recombines TRBV6-8 with TRBJ2-7, with a tentative D call TRBD2 (7 bases). Trimming stripped 6 bases from V and 3 bases from J, with 18 bases between. The CDR3 has 15 amino acids. The germline gives CDR1 MNHGY, CDR2 SAAAGT. The CDR3 loop reads CASSWEGGAIYEQYF. For the CDR3, the DNA is TGTGCCAGCAGCTGGGAAGGGGGGGCAATCTACGAGCAGTACTTC.

This clone is termed medium-sized (0.01 to 0.1%). The chain joins TRBV9 to TRBJ2-1; a possible D gene is TRBD1 (5 bases). V dropped 5 bases and J dropped 7 bases, with 16 bases sitting between them. The germline CDR1 and CDR2 sequences are SGDLS and YYNGEE. CDR3 length: 14 residues. As DNA, the CDR3 is TGTGCCAGCAGTCTAACAGGCTCCGGGAATGAGCAGTTCTTC. Its translation: CASSLTGSGNEQFF.

The sample holds many counts of this clone. The genes are TRBV11-3 and TRBJ1-2, with TRBD1 identical over 7 bases. Germline V gene sequence: CDR1 SGHNT, CDR2 YENEEA. This CDR3 region has 17 residues. V was pared by 2 bases and J by 7 bases, with 16 bases of the junction left unmatched. CDR3 amino acids: CASSLTVLTGKESGYTF. In DNA form, the CDR3 reads TGTGCCAGCAGCTTAACGGTATTGACAGGGAAGGAGTCTGGCTACACCTTC.

The sample holds a few counts of this clone. V usage is TRBV23-1 and J usage is TRBJ2-1; weak D call: TRBD1 (6 bases). TRBV23-1 falls under the ORF class, with uncertain function. The germline V and J ends were trimmed by 6 bases and 6 bases, with 15 bases remaining between them. This CDR3 has 14 amino acids. The CDR3 reads CASSQAAGANEQFF. CDR3 nucleotide sequence: TGCGCCAGCAGCCAAGCCGCAGGGGCCAATGAGCAGTTCTTC.

The CDR3 DNA is TGCGCCAGCAGCTCGGGACAGGGGATTGGTGAGCAGTTCTTC. This translates into CASSSGQGIGEQFF. The chain joins TRBV5-1 to TRBJ2-1, with TRBD1 matching 10 bases. The length of the CDR3 is 14 residues. Germline loops: CDR1 SGHRS, CDR2 YFSETQ. J gave up 9 bases and V 3 bases, and 6 bases lay outside the gene matches.

The chain's CDR3 is CASSPGTAQDAIYF. For the CDR3, the DNA is TGTGCCAGCAGCCCAGGGACAGCCCAAGATGCCATATATTTT. The rearrangement links TRBV9 to TRBJ1-3, with TRBD1 matching over 7 bases. The ends lost 4 bases at V and 11 bases at J; junction bases unmatched: 12. The V gene's germline CDR1 is SGDLS and CDR2 YYNGEE. This CDR3 contains 14 residues.

The V gene is TRBV6-8, the J gene TRBJ1-2; D unclear. Trimming took off 0 bases at V and 8 bases at J, with 16 bases between the two ends. Per germline, CDR1 MNHGY and CDR2 SAAAGT. The CDR3 is made up of 15 amino acids. CDR3 nucleotide sequence: TGTGCCAGCAGTTACTCTGTGGGAGGGTCTGGAGGCTACACCTTC. The encoded protein is CASSYSVGGSGGYTF.

Sample share makes this clone large. The J gene is TRBJ1-2, the V gene TRBV6-8; 7 bases are a match to TRBD1. CDR3 length: 15 amino acids. After removal of 4 bases from V and 8 bases from J, the junction contained 13 bases not matched to a gene. In germline, CDR1 is MNHGY, CDR2 SAAAGT. In DNA form, the CDR3 reads TGTGCCAGCAGTTCCCTGACAGGGAGAGGTGAAGGCTACACCTTC. Translated: CASSSLTGRGEGYTF.

The gene calls are TRBV29-1 and TRBJ2-1; 12 nucleotides align to TRBD2. Germline CDR1 SQVTM, CDR2 ANQGSEA. The CDR3 is 15 amino acids. The junction had 10 bases not matched to a gene; V was cut back by 7 bases and J by 6 bases. CDR3 coding DNA: TGCAGCGCCGAGGGCCTAGCGGGGGGGCCCAATGAGCAGTTCTTC. This translates into CSAEGLAGGPNEQFF.

The chain recombines TRBV6-8 with TRBJ1-4; D might be TRBD1 (5 bases). The length of the CDR3 is 15 residues. V lost 0 bases and J lost 7, with 12 bases in between. Germline V lookup: CDR1 MNHGY, CDR2 SAAAGT. CDR3 loop: CASSYSQGTPEKLFF. The CDR3 DNA sequence: TGTGCCAGCAGTTACTCGCAGGGAACTCCTGAAAAACTGTTTTTT.